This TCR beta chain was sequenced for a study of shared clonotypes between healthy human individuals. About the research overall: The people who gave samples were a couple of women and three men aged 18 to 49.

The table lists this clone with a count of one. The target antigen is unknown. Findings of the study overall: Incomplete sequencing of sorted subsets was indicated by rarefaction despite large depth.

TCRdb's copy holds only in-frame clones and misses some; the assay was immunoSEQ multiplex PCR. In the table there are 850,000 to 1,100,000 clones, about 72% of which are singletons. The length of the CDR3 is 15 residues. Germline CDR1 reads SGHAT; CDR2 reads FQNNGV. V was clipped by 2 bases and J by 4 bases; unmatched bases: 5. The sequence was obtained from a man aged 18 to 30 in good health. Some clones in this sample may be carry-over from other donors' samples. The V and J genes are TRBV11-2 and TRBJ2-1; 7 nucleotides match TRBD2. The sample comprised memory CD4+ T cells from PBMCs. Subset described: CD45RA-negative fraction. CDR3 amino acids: CASSLPRGGYNEQFF. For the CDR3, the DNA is TGTGCCAGCAGCTTACCACGGGGAGGGTACAATGAGCAGTTCTTC.